This T cell receptor beta chain was recovered during a study of early T cells in non-severe SARS-CoV-2 infection. Across the study: Unsorted whole blood bulk RNA was sequenced, with unpaired chains. Findings and caveats of the study: VDJdb matching, biased toward anti-spike CD8 responses, missed private and CD4 specificities.

J gave up 2 bases and V 5 bases, and 3 bases lay outside the gene matches. From germline, CDR1 is SNHLY and CDR2 FYNNEI. The length of the CDR3 is 15 residues. This clonotype was observed a handful of times. What it binds is not known. Attachment of unique molecular identifiers to individual cDNA molecules was performed. Each CDR3 protein is one row after TCRdb ran MiXCR on the 5' RACE reads. This sample has about 69,000 distinct CDR3 sequences, with 12% to 15% found just once. This chain connects TRBV2 to TRBJ1-5; 10 bases line up with TRBD1. This clonotype was obtained from an adult who was a healthcare worker with PCR-confirmed SARS-CoV-2 infection or an uninfected control (not recorded which). The sequenced material came from whole blood. The CDR3 nucleotides read TGTGCCAGCAGTAGGACAGGGGGAGGCAATCAGCCCCAGCATTTT. The encoded protein is CASSRTGGGNQPQHF. Full variable domain (missing parts from reference TRBV2 and TRBJ1-5): EPEVTQTPSHQVTQMGQEVILRCVPISNHLYFYWYRQILGQKVEFLVSFYNNEISEKSEIFDDQFSVERPDGSNFTLKIRSTKLEDSAMYFCASSRTGGGNQPQHFGDGTRLSIL.